Listed here are 14 T cell receptor beta chains from one sample, sequenced in a study of cytomegalovirus exposure and HLA in healthy donors. Primers for the PCR totalled 60 Vbeta and 13 Jbeta. Sequencing used immunoSEQ multiplex PCR; TCRdb keeps in-frame clones, though not all of them. The table shows under 70,000 clones, with 55% to 80% occurring only once. Sequencing was done on a sample of PBMCs. The receptors here all came from a woman aged 25 to 39 in good health and CMV-seronegative.

The chain couples TRBV19 to TRBJ1-1; unclear D gene. The CDR3 sequence is 13 residues long. Between the trimmed V and J ends, which lost 4 bases and 0 bases, there was a span of 6 bases. Per the germline V gene, CDR1 is LNHDA and CDR2 is SQIVND (reference sequence). The CDR3 loop is CASSKSLNTEAFF. The CDR3 DNA reads TGTGCCAGTAGTAAGAGCCTGAACACTGAAGCTTTCTTT.

The V gene is TRBV30, the J gene TRBJ2-5, with a possible D match to TRBD1 (5 bases). Trimming removed 4 bases from V and 2 bases from J, with 11 bases in between. CDR1 GTSNPN and CDR2 SVGIG come from the germline V gene (reference sequence). The CDR3 covers 13 residues. The CDR3 region is CAWTDSHQETQYF. DNA of the CDR3: TGTGCCTGGACTGACAGCCATCAAGAGACCCAGTACTTC.

The genes are TRBV25-1 and TRBJ1-4; the D gene is possibly TRBD1 (5 bases). Germline CDR1 and CDR2: MGHDK and SYGVNS. The CDR3 loop spans 12 amino acids. The V gene lost 10 bases and the J gene lost 10 bases, with 16 bases spanning the gap. CDR3 residues: CANTGLPGKLFF. CDR3 in DNA: TGTGCCAATACGGGACTCCCAGGAAAACTGTTTTTT. Supplemented by reference TRBV25-1 and TRBJ1-4, the full variable domain reads EADIYQTPRYLVIGTGKKITLECSQTMGHDKMYWYQQDPGMELHLIHYSYGVNSTEKGDLSSESTVSRIRTEHFPLTLESARPSHTSQYLCANTGLPGKLFFGSGTQLSVL.

The rearrangement joins TRBV4-1 to TRBJ2-3; D call uncertain. The CDR3 is made up of 14 amino acids. Germline assignment: CDR1 MGHRA and CDR2 YSYEKL. The V gene lost 4 bases and the J gene lost 6 bases, with 14 bases spanning the gap. The CDR3 DNA is TGCGCCAGCAGCCTGGGCCCTGCCGCGGATACGCAGTATTTT. Its protein is CASSLGPAADTQYF.

This clone was detected only a few times. J is TRBJ1-6 and V is TRBV2, with 8 nucleotides matching TRBD1. There are 15 residues in the CDR3. Losses at the gene ends were 4 bases for V and 9 bases for J; bases not matched to a gene: 8. CDR1 is SNHLY and CDR2 is FYNNEI in the germline V gene. The CDR3 sequence: CASSGNRGSSSPLHF. DNA of the CDR3: TGTGCCAGCAGTGGAAACAGGGGGAGTAGTTCACCCCTCCACTTT.

The V gene is TRBV5-4, the J gene TRBJ1-2; unclear D gene. This CDR3 has 12 residues. Trimming removed 2 bases from V and 4 bases from J, with 6 bases in between. Germline values: CDR1 SGHNT, CDR2 YYREEE (reference sequence). As DNA, the CDR3 is TGTGCCAGCAGCTTAGACACCTATGGCTACACCTTC. Encoded protein: CASSLDTYGYTF.

V and J are TRBV5-1 and TRBJ2-3; 10 bases match TRBD2. Looked up from germline, CDR1 is SGHRS and CDR2 is YFSETQ. Trimming took 1 base from V and 2 from J; bases not matched to a gene: 4. The CDR3 contains 16 residues. CDR3 protein: CASSLISGGLTDTQYF. The CDR3 DNA sequence: TGCGCCAGCAGCTTGATTAGCGGGGGGCTCACAGATACGCAGTATTTT.

The chain has TRBV5-4 and TRBJ2-2; 7 bases match TRBD2. Germline assignment: CDR1 SGHNT and CDR2 YYREEE (reference sequence). V lost 4 bases and J lost 4; bases outside the gene matches: 4. The CDR3 is made up of 14 amino acids. The CDR3 sequence: CASSGGLSTGELFF. For the CDR3, the DNA is TGTGCCAGCAGCGGGGGACTATCCACCGGGGAGCTGTTTTTT.

This rearrangement joins TRBV4-2 to TRBJ1-1; D is possibly TRBD1 (5 bases). The CDR3 spans 15 residues. Deletions cut 0 bases from V and 4 bases from J, with 12 bases between. Germline V gene sequence: CDR1 LGHNA, CDR2 YNFKEQ. The CDR3 coding sequence is TGTGCCAGCAGCCAAGATGCGGCGGGGCCCACTGAAGCTTTCTTT. Protein product: CASSQDAAGPTEAFF.

The chain employs TRBV10-3 and TRBJ1-6; 12 bases fit TRBD1. The germline gives CDR1 ENHRY, CDR2 SYGVKD. This CDR3 contains 16 residues. J lost 10 bases, V lost 10 bases, and 14 bases had no gene match. CDR3 amino acids: CATAPGTGGATSPLHF. DNA for the CDR3: TGTGCCACCGCCCCCGGGACAGGGGGCGCGACCTCACCCCTCCACTTT.

This clone was seen a few times. V usage is TRBV29-1 and J usage is TRBJ2-7, with D maybe TRBD2 (6 bases). With 0 bases removed from V and 5 bases from J, the gap between germline ends came to 8 bases. This CDR3 has 12 residues. Germline-derived CDR1 and CDR2 are SQVTM and ANQGSEA. The CDR3 loop is CSVEEGGDEQYF. The DNA of the CDR3 is TGCAGCGTTGAAGAAGGAGGGGACGAGCAGTACTTC.

This clone appeared a single time. The genes are TRBV2 and TRBJ2-1; D remains ambiguous. V gave up 2 bases and J gave up 8 bases, with 13 bases separating them. CDR3 length: 14 amino acids. Per the germline V gene, CDR1 is SNHLY and CDR2 is FYNNEI. The CDR3 protein is CASSELASWHEQFF. CDR3 DNA sequence: TGTGCCAGCAGTGAACTGGCCTCCTGGCATGAGCAGTTCTTC. The full variable domain, completed using reference TRBV2 and TRBJ2-1, is EPEVTQTPSHQVTQMGQEVILRCVPISNHLYFYWYRQILGQKVEFLVSFYNNEISEKSEIFDDQFSVERPDGSNFTLKIRSTKLEDSAMYFCASSELASWHEQFFGPGTRLTVL.

In this sample, this clone turned up a few times. This sequence joins TRBV19 and TRBJ2-7; 10 bases match TRBD2. J gave up 7 bases and V 6 bases, and 3 bases lay outside the gene matches. The CDR3 runs to 12 residues. Germline-derived CDR1 and CDR2 are LNHDA and SQIVND (reference sequence). CDR3 residues: CASSTGLAEQYF. The CDR3 nucleotides read TGTGCCAGTAGCACGGGACTAGCGGAGCAGTACTTC.

This rearrangement joins TRBV11-2 to TRBJ2-2; D not resolved. The V end lost 0 bases, the J end lost 7 bases, and 9 bases lay between the germline ends. CDR1 and CDR2 (germline): SGHAT, FQNNGV. This CDR3 region has 14 residues. CDR3 amino acids: CASSLDRVVGELFF. In DNA, the CDR3 is TGTGCCAGCAGCTTAGATCGGGTGGTCGGGGAGCTGTTTTTT.